Listed below are T cell receptor beta chains from one sample, sequenced in a study. Via MiXCR, TCRdb re-called the RT-PCR reads, giving one row per CDR3 protein. Among about 700,000 distinct CDR3 sequences listed, approximately 15% were seen once. Sequencing was carried out using memory CD4+ T cells from blood. The receptors were gathered from a female donor in good health, serving as a healthy control. Each CDR3 is given with its conserved first and last residue. D genes are given only for firm matches. Some rows mark clone size as missing; the rest say once, few, many or name a class of expanded clone.

>TRBV27|-|-|TRBJ2-5
TGTGCCAGCAACCAAACCGGAGGAGAACAAGAGACCCAGTACTTC
CASNQTGGEQETQYF
>TRBV12-3/TRBV12-4|-|-|TRBJ1-4
TGTGCCAGCAGTCCTCAGGCCATCGGTGAAAAACTGTTTTTT
CASSPQAIGEKLFF
>TRBV6-6|few|TRBD1|TRBJ1-5
TGTGCCGGGAGGCAGGGGGAGGGTCAGCCCCAGCATTTT
CAGRQGEGQPQHF
>TRBV29-1|few|TRBD1|TRBJ2-7
TGCAGCGCTACCTCAACCGGGACAGGGGCTTACGAGCAGTACTTC
CSATSTGTGAYEQYF
>TRBV12-3/TRBV12-4|many|-|TRBJ2-5
TGTGCCAGCAGGGCGACTACCCAAGAGACCCAGTACTTC
CASRATTQETQYF
>TRBV28|few|-|TRBJ1-1
TGTGCCAGCACCCCGAGGAGGGGGAACACTGAAGCTTTCTTT
CASTPRRGNTEAFF
>TRBV6-2/TRBV6-3|many|TRBD1|TRBJ1-5
TGTGCCAGCAGTTACGTGACAGGGGTGAATCAGCCCCAGCATTTT
CASSYVTGVNQPQHF
>TRBV5-1|few|-|TRBJ1-1
TGCGCCAGCAGCTTGGTTCCGGAGAAGAACACTGAAGCTTTCTTT
CASSLVPEKNTEAFF
>TRBV5-1|many|-|TRBJ2-7
TGCGCCAGCAGCTTGGCCAGCTTCCACGAGCAGTACTTC
CASSLASFHEQYF
>TRBV7-6|few|-|TRBJ2-3
TGTGCCAGCACCACGGGGGCGGCTAGCACAGATACGCAGTATTTT
CASTTGAASTDTQYF
>TRBV12-3/TRBV12-4|-|-|TRBJ2-1
TGTGCCAGCAGTGTTGGACAGAAAAGTGAGCAGTTCTTC
CASSVGQKSEQFF
>TRBV24-1|few|TRBD1|TRBJ1-1
TGTGCCACCAGTGCGGGACAGGGGAGGGTCGGGGACACTGAAGCTTTCTTT
CATSAGQGRVGDTEAFF
>TRBV5-1|few|-|TRBJ2-3
TGCGCCAGCAGCAAAATCCCTAGCACAGATACGCAGTATTTT
CASSKIPSTDTQYF
>TRBV12-3/TRBV12-4|-|-|TRBJ1-1
TGTGCCAGCAGTTTCGGACAAGTGGTCGAAACTGAAGCTTTCTTT
CASSFGQVVETEAFF
>TRBV7-2|few|-|TRBJ1-4
TGTGCCAGCAGCTTATGGGGTTCTAATGAAAAACTGTTTTTT
CASSLWGSNEKLFF
>TRBV11-2|few|-|TRBJ1-1
TGTGCCAGCAGCCAACAATACGGGGGACGGACTGAAGCTTTCTTT
CASSQQYGGRTEAFF
>TRBV28|-|-|TRBJ2-6
TGTGCCAGCAGTTTGGCCAGGGAATCTGGGGCCAACGTCCTGACTTTC
CASSLARESGANVLTF
>TRBV10-3|many|-|TRBJ2-5
TGTGCCATCAACCAGGGGGGACAAGAGACCCAGTACTTC
CAINQGGQETQYF
>TRBV12-3/TRBV12-4|many|-|TRBJ2-1
TGTGCCAGCAGTTTAATGTCATCCAAAAATGAGCAGTTCTTC
CASSLMSSKNEQFF
>TRBV4-1|-|-|TRBJ2-1
TGCGCCAGCAGCCAAATACAGGGGAGGGGTAAATCCTACAATGAGCAGTTCTTC
CASSQIQGRGKSYNEQFF
>TRBV20-1|few|-|TRBJ2-1
TGCAGTGCAGCTTACTCGGGACCACCATCCTACAATGAGCAGTTCTTC
CSAAYSGPPSYNEQFF
>TRBV20-1|few|-|TRBJ2-2
TGCAGTGCTAGAGGGAGGGAGGTCTACGGGGAGCTGTTTTTT
CSARGREVYGELFF
>TRBV28|-|TRBD2|TRBJ2-7
TGTGCCAGCAGTTTACTTGGGAGCGGGAGCCCCGACGAGCAGTACTTC
CASSLLGSGSPDEQYF
>TRBV7-9|few|-|TRBJ1-6
TGTGCCAGCAGTCAACTGGGATCACCCCTCCACTTT
CASSQLGSPLHF
>TRBV4-3|many|TRBD1|TRBJ1-2
TGCGCCAGCAGCCAGGAATTGACAGGGCACTATGGCTACACCTTC
CASSQELTGHYGYTF
>TRBV27|-|-|TRBJ1-1
TGTGCCAGCAGTTTTGCAGGGAGGAACACTGAAGCTTTCTTT
CASSFAGRNTEAFF
>TRBV6-6|-|-|TRBJ1-4
TGTGCCAGCTCAAGGGAGGGAGGTGAAAAACTGTTTTTT
CASSREGGEKLFF